The sequence of this T cell receptor beta chain was determined in a study of CD8 T cells in ankylosing spondylitis. Findings of the study overall: A motif in TCR beta, a set of several highly homologous variants, appeared characteristic of ankylosing spondylitis blood. Earlier literature documents some of the motif variants in reactive arthritis synovial fluid and blood. Reportedly, disease-linked clones are significantly enriched in ankylosing spondylitis patients' matched synovial fluid. With a CD8+ phenotype, disease-linked clones were relatively rare in peripheral blood.

This clonotype was counted ten times or more. No antigen is known for it. TCRdb used MiXCR to reprocess the 5' RACE reads, holding one entry per CDR3 protein. The sample consists of approximately 520,000 distinct CDR3 sequences, roughly 5.3% of them appearing once. The sample comprised blood, either unsorted or a sorted T cell fraction (not recorded which). The clonotype comes from a male donor with ankylosing spondylitis.

CDR3 in DNA: TGTGCCAGCAGCTTCTCAGGAGATAGCTCCTACAATGAGCAGTTCTTC. Residues: CASSFSGDSSYNEQFF. The chain employs TRBV5-6 and TRBJ2-1; D is undetermined. The CDR3 loop spans 16 amino acids. CDR1 is SGHDT and CDR2 is YYEEEE in the germline V gene. Trimming shortened V by 2 bases and J by 0 bases, and 12 bases separated the two germline ends.